The next 7 T cell receptor beta chains were all read from a single sample in a study of Graves' ophthalmopathy and Graves' hyperthyroidism. RNA transcripts served as template for amplifying TCR beta CDR3 sequences. An opening RT-PCR round employed HTBI primers and preceded a second-round multiplex PCR. Each CDR3 protein gets one entry after TCRdb re-called the multiplex PCR reads with MiXCR. Of around 600,000 distinct CDR3 sequences in the sample, roughly two fifths were seen once. The source material was peripheral blood. Every receptor here comes from an adult man with Graves' ophthalmopathy.

This clonotype was detected a few times. The chain has TRBV15 and TRBJ2-7; 8 bases map to TRBD2. The germline V gene encodes CDR1 LNHNV and CDR2 YYDKDF (reference sequence). V dropped 0 bases and J dropped 5; count of bases not matched to a gene: 6. The CDR3 extends over 15 amino acids. Here the CDR3 reads CATSREASGGNEQYF. Written as DNA, the CDR3 is TGTGCCACCAGCAGAGAAGCCAGCGGGGGAAACGAGCAGTACTTC. Variable domain in full (rest from reference TRBV15 and TRBJ2-7): DAMVIQNPRYQVTQFGKPVTLSCSQTLNHNVMYWYQQKSSQAPKLLFHYYDKDFNNEADTPDNFQSRRPNTSFCFLDIRSPGLGDTAMYLCATSREASGGNEQYFGPGTRLTVT.

There are a few counts of this clonotype. A much larger clone lies a single base off, so this may be a read error. The chain links TRBV7-9 to TRBJ2-7; D not certain. CDR1 SEHNR and CDR2 FQNEAQ come from the germline V gene (reference sequence). V lost 6 bases and J lost 3, with 12 bases in between. The CDR3 covers 13 residues. CDR3: CASRAPNGYEQYF. DNA of the CDR3: TGTGCCAGCAGGGCGCCCAACGGCTACGAGCAGTACTTC.

This clonotype came up once. A read error may explain this, as a much larger clone is one base away. V and J are TRBV10-3 and TRBJ1-6, with D uncertain. This CDR3 spans 12 amino acids. Looked up from germline, CDR1 is ENHRY and CDR2 is SYGVKD. The V gene lost 11 bases and the J gene lost 6 bases, with 11 bases spanning the gap. In nucleotides, the CDR3 is TGTGCCGGCAGTTCCATTAATTCACCCCTCCACTTT. Translated, it gives CAGSSINSPLHF.

V and J are TRBV10-3 and TRBJ2-2, with TRBD2 matching over 8 bases. The CDR3 is 13 residues long. Germline V lookup: CDR1 ENHRY, CDR2 SYGVKD. The junction had 1 base not matched to a gene; V was cut back by 3 bases and J by 7 bases. CDR3 loop: CAISEGTSGELFF. As DNA, the CDR3 is TGTGCCATCAGTGAAGGGACTAGCGGGGAGCTGTTTTTT.

There are a few counts of this clonotype. The chain is built from TRBV19 and TRBJ1-1, with no clear D. Germline values: CDR1 LNHDA, CDR2 SQIVND (reference sequence). V was shortened by 11 bases and J by 5 bases, with 21 bases between the two germline ends. The CDR3 is 14 amino acids. In DNA, the CDR3 is TGTGCCTGGAGTGTCGGGCCTGTAACAACTGAAGCTTTCTTT. This codes for CAWSVGPVTTEAFF.

This clonotype was counted only a few times. A much larger clonotype is one base distant, so this may be a read error. V and J are TRBV6-1 and TRBJ1-1; D unresolved. Trimming took off 10 bases at V and 10 bases at J, with 19 bases between the two ends. There are 12 residues in the CDR3. Per germline, CDR1 MNHNS and CDR2 SASEGT. CDR3 sequence: CAITSPSGSAFF. The CDR3 nucleotides read TGTGCCATCACTTCCCCCAGTGGATCAGCTTTCTTT.

The V gene is TRBV10-3, the J gene TRBJ2-5; TRBD2 is a possible D gene (6 bases). There are 14 residues in the CDR3. The V gene's germline CDR1 is ENHRY and CDR2 SYGVKD. V lost 0 bases to trimming and J lost 5 bases, with 10 bases between them. CDR3 protein: CAISESSGLETQYF. The DNA of the CDR3 is TGTGCCATCAGTGAGTCGAGCGGGTTGGAGACCCAGTACTTC.